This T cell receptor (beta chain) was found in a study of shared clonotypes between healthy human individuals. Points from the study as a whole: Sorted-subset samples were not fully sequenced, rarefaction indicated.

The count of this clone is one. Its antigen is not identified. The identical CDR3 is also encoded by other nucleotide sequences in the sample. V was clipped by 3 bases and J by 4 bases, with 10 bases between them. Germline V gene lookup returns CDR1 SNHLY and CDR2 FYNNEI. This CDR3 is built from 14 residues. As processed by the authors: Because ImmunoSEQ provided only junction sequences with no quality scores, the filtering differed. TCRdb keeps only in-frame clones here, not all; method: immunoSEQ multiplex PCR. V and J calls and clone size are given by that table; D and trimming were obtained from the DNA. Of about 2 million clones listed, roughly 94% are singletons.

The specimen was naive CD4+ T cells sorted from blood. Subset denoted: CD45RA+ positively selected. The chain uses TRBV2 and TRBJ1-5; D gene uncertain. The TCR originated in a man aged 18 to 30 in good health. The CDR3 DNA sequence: TGTGCCAGCAGTGATCGTTTCGTGAATCAGCCCCAGCATTTT. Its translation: CASSDRFVNQPQHF. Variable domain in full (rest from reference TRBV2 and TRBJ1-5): EPEVTQTPSHQVTQMGQEVILRCVPISNHLYFYWYRQILGQKVEFLVSFYNNEISEKSEIFDDQFSVERPDGSNFTLKIRSTKLEDSAMYFCASSDRFVNQPQHFGDGTRLSIL.